Presented here are 14 T cell receptor beta chains from one specimen sequenced in a study of breast tumors, draining lymph nodes, adjacent tissues. Axillary draining lymph nodes of breast cancer patients supplied the node samples. TCRdb independently ran MiXCR on the multiplex PCR reads; one entry per CDR3 protein. The sample holds about 140,000 distinct CDR3 sequences, approximately 32% seen once. The sample was axillary lymph node tissue. These receptors were obtained from a female donor with breast cancer. Some clones in this sample may be carry-over from other donors' samples.

V usage is TRBV9 and J usage is TRBJ2-7; 8 nucleotides line up with TRBD2. The CDR3 is 13 amino acids. Looked up from germline, CDR1 is SGDLS and CDR2 is YYNGEE. Trimming at V came to 4 bases and at J to 9 bases, leaving 9 bases not matched to a gene. The CDR3 region has the DNA TGTGCCAGCAGCCCCCGGGAGGGAGGTTCGCAGTACTTC. Translated, it gives CASSPREGGSQYF.

On this clonotype: Compared with germline, one end of the junction differs, possibly owing to a read error. CDR3 amino acids: CASSLDGLIMGTGELFW. CDR3 bases: TGCGCCAGCAGCTTGGACGGGTTGATAATGGGAACCGGGGAGCTGTTTTGG. This sequence joins TRBV5-1 and TRBJ2-2; TRBD2 might be the D (5 bases). Germline CDR1 and CDR2: SGHRS and YFSETQ. The CDR3 consists of 17 residues.

Concerning this clonotype: A read error may explain this, as a much larger clone is one base away. This chain joins TRBV6-5 and TRBJ1-2; a possible D gene is TRBD1 (5 bases). V gave up 5 bases and J gave up 6 bases, with 13 bases separating them. CDR1 and CDR2 (germline): MNHEY, SVGAGI. The CDR3 has 13 amino acids. CDR3 in amino acids: CASSHIQGHGYTF. CDR3 DNA sequence: TGTGCCAGCAGTCACATTCAGGGTCATGGCTACACCTTC.

Comments on this clonotype: It may be a read error: a sequence one base away is much more abundant. Because the CDR3's place on the DNA is in doubt, the DNA is left out and the CDR3 is given as listed by TCRdb. The V call is TRBV5-4, the J call TRBJ2-1; the DNA was not compared with TRBD1, the D call given in the table. The CDR3 region is 15 residues in length, termini included. Germline V gene data show CDR1 as SGHNT and CDR2 as YYREEE (reference sequence). The CDR3 loop is CASSFGGGSHNEQVF.

This clonotype has more than one count but fewer than ten. This rearrangement joins TRBV6-2 or TRBV6-3 to TRBJ2-7; D possibly corresponds to TRBD1 (7 bases). V was shortened by 5 bases and J by 0 bases, with 14 bases between the two germline ends. This CDR3 is 15 amino acids long. Germline-derived CDR1 and CDR2 are MNHEY and SVGEGT. The CDR3 loop reads CASSHWGDSSYEQYF. CDR3 coding DNA: TGTGCCAGCAGTCACTGGGGGGACAGCTCCTACGAGCAGTACTTC.

Concerning this clonotype itself: A junction end diverges from the germline sequence, so it may reflect a read error. The V and J genes are TRBV20-1 and TRBJ2-3; D possibly matches TRBD1 or TRBD2 (6 bases each). Germline CDR1 reads DFQATT; CDR2 reads SNEGSKA (reference sequence). The CDR3 consists of 14 residues. The CDR3 DNA sequence: TGCAGTGCTAGGAGGGGCGGGGACACAGATCCGCAGTATTTT. Translated, it gives CSARRGGDTDPQYF.

V and J are TRBV27 and TRBJ2-7, with D possibly TRBD2 on 5 matching bases. The CDR3 length is 15 residues. The germline V and J ends were trimmed by 4 bases and 5 bases, with 18 bases remaining between them. CDR1 and CDR2 from the germline V gene are MNHEY and SMNVEV (reference sequence). The CDR3 reads CASSSSLGVNNEQYF. The CDR3 DNA is TGTGCCAGCAGTTCTTCACTGGGAGTAAACAACGAGCAGTACTTC.

Concerning this clonotype: Being one base from a much bigger clone, this may be a read error. CDR3 amino acids: CSGHNMQTQSF. The CDR3 nucleotides read TGCAGTGGACATAACATGCAGACCCAGTCCTTC. V is TRBV20-1 and J is TRBJ2-5; D uncertain. The germline CDR1 and CDR2 sequences are DFQATT and SNEGSKA (reference sequence). The CDR3 is made up of 11 amino acids.

This clonotype has ten or more counts. The chain couples TRBV6-5 to TRBJ2-7; D gene ambiguous. Germline values: CDR1 MNHEY, CDR2 SVGAGI. CDR3 length: 14 amino acids. CDR3 in DNA: TGTGCCAGCAGTCACTCAGGAGTAGCCTACGAGCAGTACGTC. Residues: CASSHSGVAYEQYV.

The table lists this clonotype with many counts. V gene TRBV3-1 combines with J gene TRBJ2-3; TRBD2 matches 8 bases. The V and J ends lost 2 bases and 4 bases, in that order; junction bases with no gene match: 5. Germline-derived CDR1 and CDR2 are LGHDT and YNNKEL (reference sequence). The CDR3 is made up of 15 amino acids. This CDR3 reads CASSQMAGGADTQYF. CDR3 nucleotide sequence: TGTGCCAGCAGCCAAATGGCGGGGGGTGCAGATACGCAGTATTTT.

In regard to this clonotype: A clone one base away is much larger, so this may be a read error. This chain connects TRBV9 to TRBJ2-1; D is unclear. The CDR3 is 15 amino acids. Germline CDR1 and CDR2: SGDLS and YYNGEE. The CDR3 protein is CASSVGSVTINGQFF. The CDR3 DNA reads as TGTGCCAGCAGCGTAGGTTCAGTCACTATCAATGGGCAGTTCTTC.

This clonotype was seen more than once but under ten times. The CDR3 does not end in the conserved phenylalanine or tryptophan, so this is likely a read error. The CDR3 DNA is TGTGCCAGCAGCTCACAGGGTTTAAGTTCACCCCTCCACCAT. Protein sequence: CASSSQGLSSPLHH. V usage is TRBV7-9 and J usage is TRBJ1-6; D is perhaps TRBD1 (6 bases). The CDR3 loop spans 14 amino acids. Trimming shortened V by 4 bases and J by 9 bases, and 13 bases separated the two germline ends. Germline CDR1 and CDR2: SEHNR and FQNEAQ (reference sequence).

There are many counts of this clonotype. V and J are TRBV20-1 and TRBJ2-3, with D perhaps matching TRBD2 (7 bases). Germline V CDR1 and CDR2: DFQATT, SNEGSKA (reference sequence). V dropped 2 bases and J dropped 9 bases, with 15 bases sitting between them. This CDR3 contains 13 residues. The CDR3 region has the DNA TGCAGTGCTAGAAGGGGGGGGGCCGGCACGCAGTATTTT. This gives the protein CSARRGGAGTQYF.

This clonotype was counted ten times or more. The chain joins TRBV6-5 to TRBJ2-5; 9 bases match TRBD1. Trimming at V came to 0 bases and at J to 4 bases, leaving 6 bases not matched to a gene. Germline V gene sequence: CDR1 MNHEY, CDR2 SVGAGI. The CDR3 covers 16 residues. The CDR3: CASSYSGTGWAETQYF. CDR3 in DNA: TGTGCCAGCAGTTACTCAGGGACAGGGTGGGCAGAGACCCAGTACTTC.